The rows below give T cell receptor beta chains drawn from one sample of a study of identical twins. From the 5' RACE reads, TCRdb called clonotypes with MiXCR, one entry per CDR3 protein. The sample has some 500,000 distinct CDR3 sequences, about 20% seen once. This sample also belongs to another study, concerning T cells expressing NK-cell markers.

Input material: CD4+ T cells sorted from blood. Every receptor here comes from a woman aged 18-29 years in good health. Both conserved end residues are part of each CDR3. D genes are given only for firm matches. A row's size may be missing; if present it is once, few, many or a size class.

V gene	D gene	J gene	clone size	CDR3 DNA	CDR3 protein
TRBV6-1	NA	TRBJ2-5	few	TGTGCCAGCAGCCGGTTAGAGTCAGCGGGCGGTGAGACCCAGTACTTC	CASSRLESAGGETQYF
TRBV12-3/TRBV12-4	TRBD1	TRBJ1-2	NA	TGTGCCAGCAGACGGGACAGCGCCTATGGCTACACCTTC	CASRRDSAYGYTF
TRBV7-2	TRBD1	TRBJ1-4	few	TGTGCCAGCAGCACTACACAGGGGTGGTCTGAAAAACTGTTTTTT	CASSTTQGWSEKLFF
TRBV5-1	NA	TRBJ2-7	few	TGCGCCAGCAGCTTGTTCGGTACGTCTCTGGACCAGGGAACCTCCTACGAGCAGTACTTC	CASSLFGTSLDQGTSYEQYF
TRBV5-8	TRBD1	TRBJ1-1	few	TGTGCCAGCAGCCCAGGACAGGGGGACGGAGCTTTCTTT	CASSPGQGDGAFF
TRBV12-3/TRBV12-4	NA	TRBJ1-5	NA	TGTGCCAGCAGTCGGGGATTTGAACGGCCCCAGCATTTT	CASSRGFERPQHF
TRBV12-3/TRBV12-4	TRBD1	TRBJ2-7	NA	TGTGCCAGCAGTAACCCGGACAGGGGCCACGAGCAGTACTTC	CASSNPDRGHEQYF
TRBV21-1	NA	TRBJ2-3	NA	TGTGCCAGCAGCACCAGGACGATGACTCGTTCGGAGCGCACAGATACGCAGTATTTT	CASSTRTMTRSERTDTQYF
TRBV5-1	NA	TRBJ1-4	NA	TGCGCCAGCAGCCCGTCGGGGGAGGCTGAAAAACTGTTTTTT	CASSPSGEAEKLFF
TRBV25-1	TRBD2	TRBJ2-1	many	TGTGCCAGCAGTGAAAGGACTAGCGGGTCCTACAATGAGCAGTTCTTC	CASSERTSGSYNEQFF
TRBV21-1	NA	TRBJ2-1	NA	TGTGCCAGCCCACTCTCACTCTCCTACAATGAGCAGTTCTTC	CASPLSLSYNEQFF
TRBV27	NA	TRBJ2-7	few	TGTGCCAGCAAGTTAGAGGGGTCCCCAAACGAGCAGTACTTC	CASKLEGSPNEQYF
TRBV20-1	TRBD1	TRBJ2-7	NA	TGCAGTGCTAGTCCGGGACAGACCTACGAGCAGTACTTC	CSASPGQTYEQYF
TRBV5-5	NA	TRBJ1-2	few	TGTGCCAGCACGCGTCTTCCAGGTGCCGTTAACTATGGCTACACCTTC	CASTRLPGAVNYGYTF
TRBV6-5	TRBD2	TRBJ2-3	NA	TGTGCCAGCAGTTACGGGGCTAGCGGTACGCAGTATTTT	CASSYGASGTQYF
TRBV5-1	TRBD2	TRBJ2-1	NA	TGCGCCAGCAGCGCTCGGGGAGGGGCGGGAGTCTACAATGAGCAGTTCTTC	CASSARGGAGVYNEQFF
TRBV7-2	NA	TRBJ1-2	NA	TGTGCCAGCAGCTTAGGACTTTGGGGCCTTGGCTACACCTTC	CASSLGLWGLGYTF
TRBV7-2	NA	TRBJ2-7	NA	TGTGCCAGCAGCTTAGACTCTGACTACGAGCAGTACTTC	CASSLDSDYEQYF
TRBV12-3/TRBV12-4	NA	TRBJ1-1	few	TGTGCCAGCAGTTCTTCCTCGAACACTGAAGCTTTCTTT	CASSSSSNTEAFF
TRBV12-3/TRBV12-4	NA	TRBJ1-1	few	TGTGCCAGCAGTTTAATCCAGGGTTTCACTGAAGCTTTCTTT	CASSLIQGFTEAFF
TRBV20-1	NA	TRBJ2-5	NA	TGCAGTGCTAACGGGGGGCTGAATGAGGAGACCCAGTACTTC	CSANGGLNEETQYF
TRBV9	TRBD2	TRBJ2-1	NA	TGTGCCAGCAGCGTAGCAACTAGCGGCAATGAGCAGTTCTTC	CASSVATSGNEQFF
TRBV10-3	TRBD1	TRBJ1-1	NA	TGTGCCATCAGTGGGACAGGGGCTGGGGGCACTGAAGCTTTCTTT	CAISGTGAGGTEAFF
TRBV20-1	TRBD1	TRBJ1-5	few	TGCAGTGCTAGAGTTTTGTCAGGGGGTTTTCAGCCCCAGCATTTT	CSARVLSGGFQPQHF
TRBV5-1	NA	TRBJ2-3	NA	TGCGCCAGCAGCTTGGGAATAGCAGCTAGCACAGATACGCAGTATTTT	CASSLGIAASTDTQYF
TRBV29-1	NA	TRBJ2-7	NA	TGCAGCGTTGAACAAGTCTACTCCTACGAGCAGTACTTC	CSVEQVYSYEQYF
TRBV5-1	NA	TRBJ2-1	NA	TGCGCCAGCATCCCGGACGGTGGTTCCCTTCAAACATGGAATGAGCAGTTCTTC	CASIPDGGSLQTWNEQFF
TRBV6-1	NA	TRBJ2-3	few	TGTGCCAGCAGCCCCGGGACGTTAAGAGCTGATACGCAGTATTTT	CASSPGTLRADTQYF
TRBV12-3/TRBV12-4	NA	TRBJ1-6	NA	TGTGCCAGCAGTTTGGGCTCGTCTGCTTTAACACCCCTCCACTTT	CASSLGSSALTPLHF
TRBV6-6	NA	TRBJ1-5	NA	TGTGCCAGCACCGGACAGATCAATCAGCCCCAGCATTTT	CASTGQINQPQHF
TRBV29-1	NA	TRBJ1-1	NA	TGCAGCGTTGGACGGCAGTGGGGTGAAGCTTTCTTT	CSVGRQWGEAFF
TRBV20-1	NA	TRBJ2-7	few	TGCAGTGCTAGAGTAGGTGGGCCAAAAGACGAGCAGTACTTC	CSARVGGPKDEQYF
TRBV9	TRBD2	TRBJ2-3	NA	TGTGCCAGCAGCGGGGTAGCGGGAAGCACAGATACGCAGTATTTT	CASSGVAGSTDTQYF
TRBV18	NA	TRBJ2-7	few	TGTGCCAGCTCAAATATTGGGAACGAGCAGTACTTC	CASSNIGNEQYF
TRBV18	TRBD1	TRBJ2-7	NA	TGTGCCAGCTCACCCTATCGGGACAGGGACTCCGAGCAGTACTTC	CASSPYRDRDSEQYF
TRBV6-6	NA	TRBJ1-3	NA	TGTGCCAGCAGTACAAGACAGACTCACATATATTTT	CASSTRQTHIYF
TRBV20-1	NA	TRBJ2-7	NA	TGCAGTGCTACCGGGCCAGGGGAAGAGCAGTACTTC	CSATGPGEEQYF
TRBV20-1	NA	TRBJ2-1	few	TGCAGTGCGGGATATAGCGGAAATGAGCAGTTCTTC	CSAGYSGNEQFF
TRBV5-1	NA	TRBJ2-7	few	TGCGCCAGCAGCCTCCCAGGGGAATTTTACGAGCAGTACTTC	CASSLPGEFYEQYF
TRBV5-1	TRBD2	TRBJ2-5	NA	TGCGCCAGCAGTCTGATAGCGGGGGTGGAGACCCAGTACTTC	CASSLIAGVETQYF
TRBV2	NA	TRBJ1-5	NA	TGTGCCAGCAGGGGAGAAGTCAATCAGCCCCAGCATTTT	CASRGEVNQPQHF
TRBV7-2	TRBD1	TRBJ2-7	once	TGTGCCAGCAGCTTAGCGGCACAGGGGGCCTACGAGCAGTACTTC	CASSLAAQGAYEQYF
TRBV20-1	NA	TRBJ2-7	many	TGCAGTGCTACCGGACTTGTAAGAGAGCAGTACTTC	CSATGLVREQYF
TRBV20-1	TRBD1	TRBJ2-7	NA	TGCAGTGCTAGCGGGACAGGGAATAGGGAGCAGTACTTC	CSASGTGNREQYF
TRBV6-6	NA	TRBJ2-5	NA	TGTGCCAGCATGTGGGCGAGGAGGGAGACCCAGTACTTC	CASMWARRETQYF